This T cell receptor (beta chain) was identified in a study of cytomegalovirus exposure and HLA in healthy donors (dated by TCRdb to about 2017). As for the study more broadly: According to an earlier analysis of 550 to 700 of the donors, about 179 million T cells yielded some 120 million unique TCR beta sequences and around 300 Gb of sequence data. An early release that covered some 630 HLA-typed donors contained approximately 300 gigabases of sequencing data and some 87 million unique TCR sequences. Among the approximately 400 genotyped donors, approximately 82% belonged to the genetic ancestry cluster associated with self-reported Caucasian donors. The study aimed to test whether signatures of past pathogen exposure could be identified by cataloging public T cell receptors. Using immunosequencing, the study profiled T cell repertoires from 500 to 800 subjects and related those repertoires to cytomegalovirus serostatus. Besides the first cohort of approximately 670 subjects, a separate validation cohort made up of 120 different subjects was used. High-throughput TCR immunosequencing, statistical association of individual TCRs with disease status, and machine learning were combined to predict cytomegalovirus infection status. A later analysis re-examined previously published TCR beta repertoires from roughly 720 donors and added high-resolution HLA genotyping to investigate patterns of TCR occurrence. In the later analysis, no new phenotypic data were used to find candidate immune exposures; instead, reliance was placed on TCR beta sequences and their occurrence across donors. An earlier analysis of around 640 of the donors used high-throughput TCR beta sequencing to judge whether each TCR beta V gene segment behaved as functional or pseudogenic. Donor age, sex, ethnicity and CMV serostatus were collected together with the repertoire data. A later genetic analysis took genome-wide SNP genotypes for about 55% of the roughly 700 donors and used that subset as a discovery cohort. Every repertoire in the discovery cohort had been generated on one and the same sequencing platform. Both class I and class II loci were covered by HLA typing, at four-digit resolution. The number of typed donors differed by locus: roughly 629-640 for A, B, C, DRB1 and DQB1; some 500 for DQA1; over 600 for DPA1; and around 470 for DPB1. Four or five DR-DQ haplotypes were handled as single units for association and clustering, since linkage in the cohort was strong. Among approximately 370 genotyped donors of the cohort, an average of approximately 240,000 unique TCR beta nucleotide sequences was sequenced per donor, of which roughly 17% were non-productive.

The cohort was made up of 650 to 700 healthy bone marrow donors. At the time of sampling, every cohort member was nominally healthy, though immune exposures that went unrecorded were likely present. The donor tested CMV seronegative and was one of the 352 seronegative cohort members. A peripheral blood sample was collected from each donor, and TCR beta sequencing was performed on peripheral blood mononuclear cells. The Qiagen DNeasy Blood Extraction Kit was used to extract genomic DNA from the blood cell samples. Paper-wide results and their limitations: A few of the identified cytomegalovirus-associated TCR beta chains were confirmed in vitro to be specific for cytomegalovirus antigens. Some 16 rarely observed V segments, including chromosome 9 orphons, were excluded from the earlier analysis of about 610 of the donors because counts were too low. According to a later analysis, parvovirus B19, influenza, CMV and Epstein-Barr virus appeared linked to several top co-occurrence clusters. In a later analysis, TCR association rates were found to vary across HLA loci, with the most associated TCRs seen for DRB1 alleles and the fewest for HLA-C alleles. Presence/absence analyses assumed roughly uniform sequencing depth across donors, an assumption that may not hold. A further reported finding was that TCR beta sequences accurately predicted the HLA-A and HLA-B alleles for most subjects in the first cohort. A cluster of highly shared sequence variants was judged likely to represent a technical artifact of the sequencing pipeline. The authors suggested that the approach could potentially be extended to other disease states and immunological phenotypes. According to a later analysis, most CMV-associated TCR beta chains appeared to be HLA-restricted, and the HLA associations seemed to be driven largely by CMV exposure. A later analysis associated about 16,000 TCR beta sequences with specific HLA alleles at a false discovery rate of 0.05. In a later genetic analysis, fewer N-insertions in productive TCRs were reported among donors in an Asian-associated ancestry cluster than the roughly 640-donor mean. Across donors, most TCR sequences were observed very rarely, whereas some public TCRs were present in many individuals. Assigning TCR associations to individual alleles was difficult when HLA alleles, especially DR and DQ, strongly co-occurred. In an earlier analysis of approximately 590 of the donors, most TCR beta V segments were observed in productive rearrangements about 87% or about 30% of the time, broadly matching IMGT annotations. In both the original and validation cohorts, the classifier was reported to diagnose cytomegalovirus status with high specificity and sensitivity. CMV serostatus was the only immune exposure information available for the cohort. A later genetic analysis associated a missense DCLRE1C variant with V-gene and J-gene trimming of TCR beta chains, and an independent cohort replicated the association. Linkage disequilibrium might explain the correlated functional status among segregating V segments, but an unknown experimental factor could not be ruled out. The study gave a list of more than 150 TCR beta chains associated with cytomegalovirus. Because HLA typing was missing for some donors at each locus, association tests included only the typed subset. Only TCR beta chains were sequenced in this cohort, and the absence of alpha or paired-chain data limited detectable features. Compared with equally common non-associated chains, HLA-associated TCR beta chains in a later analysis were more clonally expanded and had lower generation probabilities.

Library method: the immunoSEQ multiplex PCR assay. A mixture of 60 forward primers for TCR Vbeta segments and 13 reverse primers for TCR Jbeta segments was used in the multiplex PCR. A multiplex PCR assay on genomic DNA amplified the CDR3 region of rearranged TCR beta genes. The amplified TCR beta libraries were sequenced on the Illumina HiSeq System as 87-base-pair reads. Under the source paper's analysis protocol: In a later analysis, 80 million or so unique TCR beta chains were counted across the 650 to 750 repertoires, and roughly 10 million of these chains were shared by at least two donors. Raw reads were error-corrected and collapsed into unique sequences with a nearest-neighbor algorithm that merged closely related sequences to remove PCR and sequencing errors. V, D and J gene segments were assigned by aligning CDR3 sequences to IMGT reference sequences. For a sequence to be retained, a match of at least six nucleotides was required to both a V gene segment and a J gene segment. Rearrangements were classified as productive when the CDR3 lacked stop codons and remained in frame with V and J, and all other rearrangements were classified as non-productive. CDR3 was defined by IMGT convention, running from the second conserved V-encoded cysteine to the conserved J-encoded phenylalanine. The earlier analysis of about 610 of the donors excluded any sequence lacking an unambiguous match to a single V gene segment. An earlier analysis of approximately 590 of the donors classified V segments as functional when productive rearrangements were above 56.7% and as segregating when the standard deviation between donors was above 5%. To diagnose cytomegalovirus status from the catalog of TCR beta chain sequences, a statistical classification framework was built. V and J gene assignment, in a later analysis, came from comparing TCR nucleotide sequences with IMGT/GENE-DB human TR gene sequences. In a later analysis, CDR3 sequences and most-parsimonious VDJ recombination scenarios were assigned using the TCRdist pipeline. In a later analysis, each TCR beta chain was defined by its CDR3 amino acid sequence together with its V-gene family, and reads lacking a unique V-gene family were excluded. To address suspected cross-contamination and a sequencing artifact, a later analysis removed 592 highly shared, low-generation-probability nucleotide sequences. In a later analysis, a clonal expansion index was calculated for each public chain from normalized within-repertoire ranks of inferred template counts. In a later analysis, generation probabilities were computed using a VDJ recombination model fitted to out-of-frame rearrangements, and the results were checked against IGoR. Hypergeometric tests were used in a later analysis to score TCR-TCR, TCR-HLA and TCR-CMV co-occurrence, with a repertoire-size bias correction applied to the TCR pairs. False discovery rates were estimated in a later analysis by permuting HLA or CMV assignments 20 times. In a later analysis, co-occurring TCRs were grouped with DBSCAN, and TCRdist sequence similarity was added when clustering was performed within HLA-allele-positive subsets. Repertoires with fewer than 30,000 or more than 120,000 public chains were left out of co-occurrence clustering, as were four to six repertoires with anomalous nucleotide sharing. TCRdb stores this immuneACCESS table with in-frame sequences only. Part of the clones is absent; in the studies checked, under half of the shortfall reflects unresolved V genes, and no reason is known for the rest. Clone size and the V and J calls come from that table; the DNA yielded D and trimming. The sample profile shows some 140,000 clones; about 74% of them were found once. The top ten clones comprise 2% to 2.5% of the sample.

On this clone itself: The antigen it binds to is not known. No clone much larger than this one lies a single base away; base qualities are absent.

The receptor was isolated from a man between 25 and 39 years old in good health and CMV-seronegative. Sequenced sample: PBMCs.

The nucleotide sequence reads TGTGCCAGCAGCAAAACAGGGGTCTTGCTCACCGGGGAGCTGTTTTTT. Translated, this gives CASSKTGVLLTGELFF. The rearrangement combines TRBV5-6 with TRBJ2-2, and TRBD1 aligns with 7 junction nucleotides. According to the germline V gene, CDR1 reads SGHDT and CDR2 reads YYEEEE. Trimming takes 4 bases off V and 4 bases off J; junction bases not matched to a gene: 10. Spanning cysteine to phenylalanine, the CDR3 consists of 16 amino acids. The kept DNA is CDR3 alone, 48 bases in frame from the first base.